These T cell receptor beta chains were read from a single sample in a study of radiation and T cells in renal cell carcinoma. The table came from immunoSEQ multiplex PCR; TCRdb's copy has only in-frame clones and leaves some out. The repertoire holds about 150,000 clones, with 88% as singletons. The material was blood, obtained from a patient whose treatment included radiotherapy and nephrectomy. Every receptor here comes from a woman aged 70 to 79 with renal cell carcinoma. The CDR3 runs from the conserved cysteine through the conserved F or W. Fields, in order: CDR3 length, J gene, D gene, V gene, clone size, CDR3 protein, CDR3 DNA. A D gene is named only where the DNA matches it firmly. Expanded clones are given a class, and other clones once, few, many or no size at all.

CDR3 length: 15
J gene: TRBJ2-7
D gene: .
V gene: TRBV7-6
clone size: .
CDR3 protein: CASSLWKGLHYEQYF
CDR3 DNA: TGTGCCAGCAGCTTATGGAAGGGACTTCACTACGAGCAGTACTTC

CDR3 length: 13
J gene: TRBJ1-1
D gene: .
V gene: TRBV2
clone size: .
CDR3 protein: CASSVGQNTEAFF
CDR3 DNA: TGTGCCAGCAGTGTAGGACAAAACACTGAAGCTTTCTTT

CDR3 length: 14
J gene: TRBJ1-6
D gene: .
V gene: TRBV6-6
clone size: .
CDR3 protein: CASSNQGVNSPLHF
CDR3 DNA: TGTGCCAGCAGTAATCAGGGAGTAAATTCACCCCTCCACTTT

CDR3 length: 16
J gene: TRBJ2-2
D gene: TRBD1
V gene: TRBV5-5
clone size: .
CDR3 protein: CASSWGQGGDTGELFF
CDR3 DNA: TGTGCCAGCAGCTGGGGACAGGGGGGCGACACCGGGGAGCTGTTTTTT

CDR3 length: 15
J gene: TRBJ1-2
D gene: .
V gene: TRBV9
clone size: .
CDR3 protein: CASSVGTAANYGYTF
CDR3 DNA: TGTGCCAGCAGCGTAGGGACGGCCGCTAACTATGGCTACACCTTC

CDR3 length: 16
J gene: TRBJ2-2
D gene: .
V gene: TRBV15
clone size: .
CDR3 protein: CATSRDRGQGAGELFF
CDR3 DNA: TGTGCCACCAGCAGAGATCGAGGTCAGGGCGCCGGGGAGCTGTTTTTT

CDR3 length: 13
J gene: TRBJ1-1
D gene: .
V gene: TRBV19
clone size: .
CDR3 protein: CASSKELNTEAFF
CDR3 DNA: TGTGCCAGTAGTAAAGAATTGAACACTGAAGCTTTCTTT

CDR3 length: 13
J gene: TRBJ1-4
D gene: .
V gene: TRBV5-1
clone size: .
CDR3 protein: CASSLDEEEKLFF
CDR3 DNA: TGCGCCAGCAGCTTGGATGAGGAGGAAAAACTGTTTTTT

CDR3 length: 15
J gene: TRBJ2-1
D gene: TRBD1
V gene: TRBV6-1
clone size: .
CDR3 protein: CASSSRGYRSNEQFF
CDR3 DNA: TGTGCCAGCAGCAGCAGGGGGTATCGGTCCAATGAGCAGTTCTTC

CDR3 length: 15
J gene: TRBJ2-1
D gene: .
V gene: TRBV7-2
clone size: .
CDR3 protein: CASSLTGAQYNEQFF
CDR3 DNA: TGTGCCAGCAGCCTAACCGGGGCACAGTACAATGAGCAGTTCTTC

CDR3 length: 15
J gene: TRBJ1-6
D gene: .
V gene: TRBV19
clone size: few
CDR3 protein: CASKEGRRVNSPLHF
CDR3 DNA: TGTGCCAGCAAAGAGGGACGGAGGGTCAATTCACCCCTCCACTTT

CDR3 length: 15
J gene: TRBJ1-2
D gene: .
V gene: TRBV9
clone size: .
CDR3 protein: CASSPQGEGAAGYTF
CDR3 DNA: TGTGCCAGCAGCCCTCAAGGGGAAGGGGCGGCTGGCTACACCTTC

CDR3 length: 12
J gene: TRBJ2-7
D gene: .
V gene: TRBV6-5
clone size: .
CDR3 protein: CASSLTTYEQYF
CDR3 DNA: TGTGCCAGCAGTTTGACGACCTACGAGCAGTACTTC

CDR3 length: 16
J gene: TRBJ2-3
D gene: TRBD2
V gene: TRBV7-2
clone size: .
CDR3 protein: CASSSPGTSGGYTQYF
CDR3 DNA: TGTGCCAGCAGCTCCCCCGGGACTAGCGGGGGTTATACGCAGTATTTT

CDR3 length: 13
J gene: TRBJ1-2
D gene: .
V gene: TRBV28
clone size: few
CDR3 protein: CASSDSPVRGYTF
CDR3 DNA: TGTGCCAGCAGTGACAGCCCAGTAAGGGGCTACACCTTC

CDR3 length: 16
J gene: TRBJ2-1
D gene: TRBD2
V gene: TRBV11-3
clone size: .
CDR3 protein: CASSITSGATYNEQFF
CDR3 DNA: TGTGCCAGCAGCATCACTAGCGGGGCCACCTACAATGAGCAGTTCTTC

CDR3 length: 15
J gene: TRBJ2-2
D gene: TRBD1
V gene: TRBV5-1
clone size: .
CDR3 protein: CASSRGTGDTGELFF
CDR3 DNA: TGCGCCAGCAGCCGTGGGACAGGGGACACCGGGGAGCTGTTTTTT

CDR3 length: 14
J gene: TRBJ1-1
D gene: .
V gene: TRBV7-9
clone size: .
CDR3 protein: CASRVPGQNTEAFF
CDR3 DNA: TGTGCCAGCAGAGTCCCGGGACAGAACACTGAAGCTTTCTTT

CDR3 length: 13
J gene: TRBJ2-7
D gene: .
V gene: TRBV19
clone size: .
CDR3 protein: CASKDGTNVEQYF
CDR3 DNA: TGTGCCAGTAAGGACGGCACGAATGTCGAGCAGTACTTC

CDR3 length: 12
J gene: TRBJ2-2
D gene: .
V gene: TRBV6-6
clone size: .
CDR3 protein: CASSSIVGELFF
CDR3 DNA: TGTGCCAGCAGTTCAATTGTCGGGGAGCTGTTTTTT

CDR3 length: 13
J gene: TRBJ2-2
D gene: .
V gene: TRBV7-3
clone size: .
CDR3 protein: CASSTPGTGELFF
CDR3 DNA: TGTGCCAGCAGCACCCCAGGGACCGGGGAGCTGTTTTTT

CDR3 length: 15
J gene: TRBJ1-3
D gene: .
V gene: TRBV2
clone size: .
CDR3 protein: CASSRDGNSGNTIYF
CDR3 DNA: TGTGCCAGCAGTCGGGACGGAAACTCTGGAAACACCATATATTTT

CDR3 length: 15
J gene: TRBJ2-5
D gene: .
V gene: TRBV28
clone size: .
CDR3 protein: CASIAGGLHQETQYF
CDR3 DNA: TGTGCCAGCATTGCCGGCGGCCTCCACCAAGAGACCCAGTACTTC

CDR3 length: 14
J gene: TRBJ2-7
D gene: .
V gene: TRBV7-2
clone size: .
CDR3 protein: CASSLSWAGYEQYF
CDR3 DNA: TGTGCCAGCAGCTTATCCTGGGCAGGCTACGAGCAGTACTTC

CDR3 length: 17
J gene: TRBJ1-6
D gene: .
V gene: TRBV19
clone size: .
CDR3 protein: CASSIVRRASGDSPLHF
CDR3 DNA: TGTGCCAGTAGTATTGTACGTCGAGCTTCGGGGGATTCACCCCTCCACTTT

CDR3 length: 13
J gene: TRBJ2-7
D gene: .
V gene: TRBV7-3
clone size: .
CDR3 protein: CASSFNGGYEQYF
CDR3 DNA: TGTGCCAGCAGCTTTAACGGGGGCTACGAGCAGTACTTC

CDR3 length: 16
J gene: TRBJ2-5
D gene: .
V gene: TRBV9
clone size: .
CDR3 protein: CASSDVLGGRGETQYF
CDR3 DNA: TGTGCCAGCAGCGACGTTTTGGGGGGCCGCGGAGAGACCCAGTACTTC

CDR3 length: 17
J gene: TRBJ1-6
D gene: TRBD1
V gene: TRBV13
clone size: .
CDR3 protein: CASSLFRDRGFNSPLHF
CDR3 DNA: TGTGCCAGCAGCCTCTTCCGGGACAGAGGATTTAATTCACCCCTCCACTTT

CDR3 length: 16
J gene: TRBJ2-3
D gene: TRBD2
V gene: TRBV5-4
clone size: once
CDR3 protein: CASSLAGGGATDTQYF
CDR3 DNA: TGTGCCAGCAGCTTGGCCGGCGGGGGGGCGACAGATACGCAGTATTTT

CDR3 length: 16
J gene: TRBJ1-3
D gene: .
V gene: TRBV5-8
clone size: .
CDR3 protein: CASSFGKSSSGNTIYF
CDR3 DNA: TGTGCCAGCAGCTTCGGCAAGTCAAGCTCTGGAAACACCATATATTTT

CDR3 length: 15
J gene: TRBJ2-5
D gene: TRBD1
V gene: TRBV19
clone size: .
CDR3 protein: CASSISRGSQETQYF
CDR3 DNA: TGTGCCAGTAGTATTAGCAGGGGGAGTCAAGAGACCCAGTACTTC

CDR3 length: 16
J gene: TRBJ1-1
D gene: TRBD1
V gene: TRBV15
clone size: .
CDR3 protein: CATSRETTGLNTEAFF
CDR3 DNA: TGTGCCACCAGCAGAGAAACGACAGGGTTGAACACTGAAGCTTTCTTT

CDR3 length: 15
J gene: TRBJ2-1
D gene: .
V gene: TRBV7-2
clone size: .
CDR3 protein: CASSTPSGGATEQFF
CDR3 DNA: TGTGCCAGCAGCACACCCTCCGGCGGGGCAACTGAGCAGTTCTTC

CDR3 length: 11
J gene: TRBJ1-1
D gene: .
V gene: TRBV2
clone size: .
CDR3 protein: CASKEGTEAFF
CDR3 DNA: TGTGCCAGCAAGGAGGGCACTGAAGCTTTCTTT

CDR3 length: 12
J gene: TRBJ1-2
D gene: .
V gene: TRBV6-5
clone size: once
CDR3 protein: CASSDKRYGYTF
CDR3 DNA: TGTGCCAGCTCTGACAAGAGGTATGGCTACACCTTC

CDR3 length: 16
J gene: TRBJ2-3
D gene: TRBD2
V gene: TRBV7-2
clone size: .
CDR3 protein: CASSHGLAGWTDTQYF
CDR3 DNA: TGTGCCAGCAGCCATGGACTAGCGGGGTGGACAGATACGCAGTATTTT

CDR3 length: 17
J gene: TRBJ2-5
D gene: .
V gene: TRBV19
clone size: .
CDR3 protein: CASSIDPRSVGGETQYF
CDR3 DNA: TGTGCCAGTAGTATAGATCCCCGATCGGTAGGAGGGGAGACCCAGTACTTC

CDR3 length: 16
J gene: TRBJ1-1
D gene: .
V gene: TRBV18
clone size: .
CDR3 protein: CASSPPPGTENTEAFF
CDR3 DNA: TGTGCCAGCTCACCACCGCCGGGGACGGAGAACACTGAAGCTTTCTTT

CDR3 length: 15
J gene: TRBJ2-7
D gene: TRBD2
V gene: TRBV4-3
clone size: .
CDR3 protein: CASSQSTGRGGEQYF
CDR3 DNA: TGCGCCAGCAGCCAAAGTACCGGGAGGGGTGGAGAGCAGTACTTC

CDR3 length: 17
J gene: TRBJ1-5
D gene: .
V gene: TRBV5-6
clone size: .
CDR3 protein: CASSLGRQVYSNQPQHF
CDR3 DNA: TGTGCCAGCAGCTTGGGGAGACAGGTCTATAGCAATCAGCCCCAGCATTTT

CDR3 length: 16
J gene: TRBJ2-7
D gene: TRBD2
V gene: TRBV4-1
clone size: .
CDR3 protein: CASSQGLAGAAYEQYF
CDR3 DNA: TGCGCCAGCAGCCAAGGACTAGCGGGGGCCGCCTACGAGCAGTACTTC

CDR3 length: 15
J gene: TRBJ2-1
D gene: .
V gene: TRBV7-2
clone size: .
CDR3 protein: CASSLGGMNYNEQFF
CDR3 DNA: TGTGCCAGCAGCTTAGGGGGAATGAACTACAATGAGCAGTTCTTC

CDR3 length: 14
J gene: TRBJ2-7
D gene: .
V gene: TRBV6-5
clone size: .
CDR3 protein: CASSGSGMTYEQYF
CDR3 DNA: TGTGCCAGCAGCGGATCAGGGATGACCTACGAGCAGTACTTC

CDR3 length: 15
J gene: TRBJ1-6
D gene: .
V gene: TRBV30
clone size: few
CDR3 protein: CAWGGASSYNSPLHF
CDR3 DNA: TGTGCCTGGGGGGGCGCAAGCTCCTATAATTCACCCCTCCACTTT